Sequencing of this TCR beta chain was carried out in a study of identical twins. Study observations and caveats: Beta clonotypes that were abundant in cord blood contained fewer insertions, a pattern absent from memory repertoires.

TCRdb re-derived calls from the 5' RACE reads in MiXCR, one entry per CDR3 protein. The data show approximately 500,000 distinct CDR3 sequences, with about 24% seen just once and about 2.9% held by the top ten. The ends lost 6 bases at V and 0 bases at J; junction bases unmatched: 5. Germline lookup yields CDR1 DFQATT and CDR2 SNEGSKA (reference sequence). This CDR3 contains 13 residues. Remarks on this clonotype: Its target is unknown.

This same sample was also taken into another study, of T cells expressing NK-cell markers. That report notes: The eight sequenced donors comprised seven who were HCMV-seropositive and one who was seronegative. In roughly 6 donors, dominant CD3+CD56+NKG2C+ clones formed about 1.0-7.5% of CD8+ cells. The same clonotypes also predominated in the CD3+CD56-NKG2C+ fraction of four donors.

The sequenced sample was CD4+ T cells sorted from blood. V is TRBV20-1 and J is TRBJ2-7, with 7 bases matching TRBD2. This clonotype originated in a woman aged 18-29 years in good health. CDR3 in DNA: TGCAGTGCCCCCGGGACTAACTCCTACGAGCAGTACTTC. It translates to CSAPGTNSYEQYF.